This T cell receptor beta chain was captured in a study of blood T cell repertoires in COVID-19. In the original processing: Scientists estimated how many nucleated cells there were by amplifying reference gene primers. Data came from immunoSEQ multiplex PCR; TCRdb stores just in-frame clones and leaves some out. D and trimming come from the DNA, and the V and J calls and clone size come from that table. The sample shows roughly 160,000 clones, more than 85% of them seen only once. The ends were cut back, 7 bases at V and 0 bases at J, with 22 bases in the middle. The CDR3 contains 18 residues. The V gene's germline CDR1 is LNHDA and CDR2 SQIVND (reference sequence).

The TCR was taken from a man aged 50 to 59 with acute or convalescent COVID-19. Input material: peripheral blood. This chain joins TRBV19 and TRBJ1-5, with D possibly TRBD1 on 5 matching bases. CDR3 in DNA: TGTGCCAGTATACAAACGGGTGGGGCACTTTATAGCAATCAGCCCCAGCATTTT. Translation: CASIQTGGALYSNQPQHF.